The subject of this entry is one T cell receptor beta chain. The antigen remains unidentified. This sample is part of a study of post-analysis software for immune sequencing data. Background on the study: Multiple sclerosis in the patients followed relapsing-remitting, secondary progressive and progressive-relapsing courses. The study's findings and limits: Compared with controls, patients had more of about 5 TRBV segments, including TRBV5-6, TRBV5-1 and TRBV20-1. Co-batched samples clustered tightly together by F measure. A significant reduction in normalized Chao1 diversity was observed in multiple sclerosis patients versus controls.

The CDR3 consists of 17 residues. Trimming pared 0 bases from V and 3 bases from J, leaving 17 bases between. Germline V gives CDR1 SGDLS, CDR2 YYNGEE. TCR beta cDNA libraries had unique molecular identifiers. From the PCR reads, TCRdb called clonotypes with MiXCR, one entry per CDR3 protein. The sample lists around 710,000 distinct CDR3 sequences, roughly 50% seen once, with 4.9% in the top ten. The receptor's source is a girl aged 10 to 17 with multiple sclerosis. The sample taken for sequencing was blood. The V and J genes are TRBV9 and TRBJ2-3; no clear D. This CDR3 reads CASSVEVPGLSTDTQYF. For the CDR3, the DNA is TGTGCCAGCAGCGTAGAGGTCCCAGGTTTATCGACAGATACGCAGTATTTT.